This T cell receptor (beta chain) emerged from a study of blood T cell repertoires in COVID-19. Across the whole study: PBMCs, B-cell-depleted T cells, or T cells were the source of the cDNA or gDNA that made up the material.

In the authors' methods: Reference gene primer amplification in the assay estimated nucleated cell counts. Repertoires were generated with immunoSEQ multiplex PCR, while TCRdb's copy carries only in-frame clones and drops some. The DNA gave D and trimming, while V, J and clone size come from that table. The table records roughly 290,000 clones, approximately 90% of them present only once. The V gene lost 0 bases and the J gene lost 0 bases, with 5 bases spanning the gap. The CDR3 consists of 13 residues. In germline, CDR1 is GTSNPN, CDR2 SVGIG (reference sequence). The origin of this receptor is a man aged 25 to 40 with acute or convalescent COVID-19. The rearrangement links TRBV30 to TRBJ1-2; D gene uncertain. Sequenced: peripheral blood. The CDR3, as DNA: TGTGCCTGGAGTGTTACTCCTAACTATGGCTACACCTTC. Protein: CAWSVTPNYGYTF. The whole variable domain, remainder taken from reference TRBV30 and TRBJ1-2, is SQTIHQWPATLVQPVGSPLSLECTVEGTSNPNLYWYRQAAGRGLQLLFYSVGIGQISSEVPQNLSASRPQDRQFILSSKKLLLSDSGFYLCAWSVTPNYGYTFGSGTRLTVV.